A selection of T cell receptor beta chains follows, all from one sample in a study of shared clonotypes between healthy human individuals. Measured with immunoSEQ multiplex PCR; TCRdb has only the in-frame clones, and not every one. The data show roughly 700,000 clones, less than 95% seen once. The sequenced sample consisted of memory CD8+ T cells from PBMCs. The receptors here all came from a man aged 18 to 30 in good health. Some clones in this sample may be carry-over from other donors' samples. CDR3s include the opening cysteine and the closing phenylalanine or tryptophan. The D gene is left open where the match is weak. Clone sizes are given selectively: once, few, many, or a class where the clone is expanded.

d_call: TRBD2
j_call: TRBJ2-1
clone_size: -
v_call: TRBV27
cdr3_aa: CASTLAGPSYNEQFF
cdr3_nt: TGTGCCAGCACCCTAGCGGGACCCTCCTACAATGAGCAGTTCTTC

d_call: TRBD1
j_call: TRBJ1-2
clone_size: -
v_call: TRBV6-5
cdr3_aa: CASSPGGANYGYTF
cdr3_nt: TGTGCCAGCAGCCCAGGGGGCGCGAACTATGGCTACACCTTC

d_call: -
j_call: TRBJ2-1
clone_size: -
v_call: TRBV4-1
cdr3_aa: CASSLGTILYNEQFF
cdr3_nt: TGCGCCAGCAGCCTCGGGACGATCCTATACAATGAGCAGTTCTTC

d_call: TRBD1
j_call: TRBJ1-2
clone_size: -
v_call: TRBV29-1
cdr3_aa: CSVPQGGGYTF
cdr3_nt: TGCAGCGTTCCTCAGGGGGGTGGCTACACCTTC

d_call: TRBD2
j_call: TRBJ2-1
clone_size: -
v_call: TRBV28
cdr3_aa: CASSLPLPRTSGSYNEQFF
cdr3_nt: TGTGCCAGCAGTTTACCCCTTCCCCGGACTAGCGGGAGTTACAATGAGCAGTTCTTC

d_call: -
j_call: TRBJ2-1
clone_size: -
v_call: TRBV6-5
cdr3_aa: CASSYSPRSSYNEQFF
cdr3_nt: TGTGCCAGCAGTTACTCGCCGAGGAGCTCCTACAATGAGCAGTTCTTC

d_call: -
j_call: TRBJ2-6
clone_size: -
v_call: TRBV27
cdr3_aa: CASSLGPQRDNVLTF
cdr3_nt: TGTGCCAGCAGTTTAGGCCCCCAAAGGGACAACGTCCTGACTTTC

d_call: -
j_call: TRBJ1-2
clone_size: -
v_call: TRBV4-1
cdr3_aa: CASSQLPMGNYGYTF
cdr3_nt: TGCGCCAGCAGCCAGCTTCCGATGGGTAACTATGGCTACACCTTC

d_call: -
j_call: TRBJ2-3
clone_size: -
v_call: TRBV7-2
cdr3_aa: CASRPRRDRTDTQYF
cdr3_nt: TGTGCCAGCCGACCCCGCCGGGACCGGACCGATACGCAGTATTTT

d_call: -
j_call: TRBJ2-7
clone_size: -
v_call: TRBV28
cdr3_aa: CASRVAGFFSYEQYF
cdr3_nt: TGTGCCAGCAGGGTTGCGGGGTTCTTTTCCTACGAGCAGTACTTC

d_call: -
j_call: TRBJ1-2
clone_size: -
v_call: TRBV5-6
cdr3_aa: CASSLSVSVWGYTF
cdr3_nt: TGTGCCAGCAGCTTGTCGGTGTCAGTTTGGGGCTACACCTTC

d_call: -
j_call: TRBJ1-4
clone_size: -
v_call: TRBV7-6
cdr3_aa: CASSWGPRRTTNEKLFF
cdr3_nt: TGTGCCAGCAGCTGGGGCCCCAGGAGAACAACTAATGAAAAACTGTTTTTT

d_call: TRBD1
j_call: TRBJ2-7
clone_size: -
v_call: TRBV7-9
cdr3_aa: CASSWDRGSSYEQYF
cdr3_nt: TGTGCCAGCAGCTGGGACAGGGGCAGCTCCTACGAGCAGTACTTC

d_call: -
j_call: TRBJ1-4
clone_size: -
v_call: TRBV25-1
cdr3_aa: CASRSGGLTVGEKLFF
cdr3_nt: TGTGCCAGCAGATCGGGTGGGCTCACGGTTGGGGAAAAACTGTTTTTT

d_call: TRBD2
j_call: TRBJ2-7
clone_size: -
v_call: TRBV28
cdr3_aa: CASSLPRKRTSGRAYEQYF
cdr3_nt: TGTGCCAGCAGTTTACCCAGAAAAAGGACTAGCGGGAGGGCCTACGAGCAGTACTTC

d_call: -
j_call: TRBJ2-1
clone_size: once
v_call: TRBV5-1
cdr3_aa: CASSLGQSIDRYNEQFF
cdr3_nt: TGCGCCAGCAGCTTGGGCCAGTCCATTGACCGTTACAATGAGCAGTTCTTC

d_call: -
j_call: TRBJ1-2
clone_size: -
v_call: TRBV6-1
cdr3_aa: CASSAYRAPGYTF
cdr3_nt: TGTGCCAGCAGTGCATACAGGGCCCCGGGCTACACCTTC

d_call: -
j_call: TRBJ2-7
clone_size: once
v_call: TRBV27
cdr3_aa: CASSPSWGAERYEQYF
cdr3_nt: TGTGCCAGCAGTCCTTCATGGGGGGCGGAACGCTACGAGCAGTACTTC

d_call: TRBD1
j_call: TRBJ2-3
clone_size: -
v_call: TRBV18
cdr3_aa: CASSPPRGRTDTQYF
cdr3_nt: TGTGCCAGCTCACCACCCAGGGGGCGAACAGATACGCAGTATTTT

d_call: -
j_call: TRBJ2-7
clone_size: -
v_call: TRBV9
cdr3_aa: CASSVGGRSYEQYF
cdr3_nt: TGTGCCAGCAGCGTAGGGGGTCGGTCCTACGAGCAGTACTTC

d_call: -
j_call: TRBJ1-5
clone_size: few
v_call: TRBV13
cdr3_aa: CASSYEGNQPQHF
cdr3_nt: TGTGCCAGCAGCTATGAGGGCAATCAGCCCCAGCATTTT

d_call: -
j_call: TRBJ2-3
clone_size: -
v_call: TRBV7-9
cdr3_aa: CASSLGISPDTQYF
cdr3_nt: TGTGCCAGCAGCTTAGGGATTAGCCCAGATACGCAGTATTTT

d_call: -
j_call: TRBJ2-1
clone_size: -
v_call: TRBV19
cdr3_aa: CASSIDLETVAYNEQFF
cdr3_nt: TGTGCCAGTAGTATAGATTTAGAGACCGTTGCCTACAATGAGCAGTTCTTC

d_call: TRBD2
j_call: TRBJ2-1
clone_size: -
v_call: TRBV27
cdr3_aa: CASSETSGSLDEQFF
cdr3_nt: TGTGCCAGCAGTGAGACTAGCGGGAGTTTGGATGAGCAGTTCTTC

d_call: -
j_call: TRBJ1-1
clone_size: -
v_call: TRBV5-6
cdr3_aa: CASSFSPNTEAFF
cdr3_nt: TGTGCCAGCAGCTTTAGTCCGAACACTGAAGCTTTCTTT

d_call: TRBD2
j_call: TRBJ2-3
clone_size: -
v_call: TRBV6-1
cdr3_aa: CASSEVVGGTDTQYF
cdr3_nt: TGTGCCAGCAGTGAAGTTGTGGGAGGGACAGATACGCAGTATTTT

d_call: TRBD1
j_call: TRBJ2-3
clone_size: -
v_call: TRBV9
cdr3_aa: CASSVRTGGATDTQYF
cdr3_nt: TGTGCCAGCAGCGTCCGGACAGGGGGCGCGACAGATACGCAGTATTTT

d_call: -
j_call: TRBJ2-2
clone_size: -
v_call: TRBV5-1
cdr3_aa: CASSWGTGNTGELFF
cdr3_nt: TGCGCCAGCAGCTGGGGGACTGGTAACACCGGGGAGCTGTTTTTT

d_call: -
j_call: TRBJ1-3
clone_size: -
v_call: TRBV9
cdr3_aa: CASSVVGSYSGNTIYF
cdr3_nt: TGTGCCAGCAGCGTAGTCGGATCTTACTCTGGAAACACCATATATTTT

d_call: -
j_call: TRBJ2-1
clone_size: -
v_call: TRBV6-1
cdr3_aa: CALLRYNEQFF
cdr3_nt: TGTGCCCTATTGCGGTACAATGAGCAGTTCTTC

d_call: TRBD1
j_call: TRBJ1-1
clone_size: few
v_call: TRBV9
cdr3_aa: CASSGRDRAEAFF
cdr3_nt: TGTGCCAGCAGCGGCCGGGACAGGGCTGAAGCTTTCTTT

d_call: -
j_call: TRBJ2-2
clone_size: few
v_call: TRBV10-1
cdr3_aa: CASSPANTGELFF
cdr3_nt: TGCGCCAGCAGTCCAGCGAACACCGGGGAGCTGTTTTTT

d_call: -
j_call: TRBJ2-7
clone_size: -
v_call: TRBV9
cdr3_aa: CASSASPDVREQYF
cdr3_nt: TGTGCCAGCAGCGCCAGTCCGGACGTACGCGAGCAGTACTTC

d_call: -
j_call: TRBJ2-1
clone_size: -
v_call: TRBV2
cdr3_aa: CASRADPADDNEQFF
cdr3_nt: TGTGCCAGCAGGGCCGACCCGGCCGACGACAATGAGCAGTTCTTC

d_call: -
j_call: TRBJ2-4
clone_size: -
v_call: TRBV7-9
cdr3_aa: CASSLVRQKNIQYF
cdr3_nt: TGTGCCAGCAGCTTAGTTCGCCAAAAAAACATTCAGTACTTC

d_call: TRBD2
j_call: TRBJ2-1
clone_size: -
v_call: TRBV13
cdr3_aa: CASSWFGLAGFEQFF
cdr3_nt: TGTGCCAGCAGCTGGTTCGGACTAGCGGGATTTGAGCAGTTCTTC

d_call: -
j_call: TRBJ2-7
clone_size: -
v_call: TRBV5-6
cdr3_aa: CASSLAWEESSYEQYF
cdr3_nt: TGTGCCAGCAGCTTGGCCTGGGAGGAGAGCTCCTACGAGCAGTACTTC